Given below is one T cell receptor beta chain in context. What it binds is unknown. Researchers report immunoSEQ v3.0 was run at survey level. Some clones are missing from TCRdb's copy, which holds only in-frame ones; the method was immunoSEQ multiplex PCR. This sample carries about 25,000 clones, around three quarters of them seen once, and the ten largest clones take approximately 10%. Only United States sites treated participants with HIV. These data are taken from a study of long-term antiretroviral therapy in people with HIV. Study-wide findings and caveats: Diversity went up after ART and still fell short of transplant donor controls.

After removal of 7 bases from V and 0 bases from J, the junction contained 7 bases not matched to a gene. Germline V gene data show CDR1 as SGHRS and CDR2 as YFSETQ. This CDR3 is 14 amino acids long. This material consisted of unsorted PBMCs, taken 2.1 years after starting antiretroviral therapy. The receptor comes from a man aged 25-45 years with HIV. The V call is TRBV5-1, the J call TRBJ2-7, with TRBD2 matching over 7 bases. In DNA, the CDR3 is TGCGCCAGCCGCCGGGGGGTCACCTCCTACGAGCAGTACTTC. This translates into CASRRGVTSYEQYF.